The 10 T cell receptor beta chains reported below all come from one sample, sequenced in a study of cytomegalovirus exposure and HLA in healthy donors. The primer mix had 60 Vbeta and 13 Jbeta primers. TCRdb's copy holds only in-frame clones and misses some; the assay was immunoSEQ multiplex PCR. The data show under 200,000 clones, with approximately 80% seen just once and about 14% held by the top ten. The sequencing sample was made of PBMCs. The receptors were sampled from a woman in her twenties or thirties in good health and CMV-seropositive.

CDR3 nucleotide sequence: TGTGCCAGCAGCCCAGGACGGGGGAACACCGGGGAGCTGTTTTTT. The encoded protein is CASSPGRGNTGELFF. V usage is TRBV7-3 and J usage is TRBJ2-2; a possible D gene is TRBD2 (5 bases). This CDR3 comprises 15 residues. Germline loops: CDR1 SGHTA, CDR2 FQGTGA. The V gene lost 5 bases and the J gene lost 1 base, with 11 bases spanning the gap.

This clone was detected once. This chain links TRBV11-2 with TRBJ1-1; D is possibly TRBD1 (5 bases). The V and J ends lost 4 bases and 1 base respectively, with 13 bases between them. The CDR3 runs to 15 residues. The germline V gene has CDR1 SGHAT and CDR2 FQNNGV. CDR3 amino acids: CASSSRGTSNTEAFF. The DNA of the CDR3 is TGTGCCAGCAGCTCAAGGGGCACCTCGAACACTGAAGCTTTCTTT.

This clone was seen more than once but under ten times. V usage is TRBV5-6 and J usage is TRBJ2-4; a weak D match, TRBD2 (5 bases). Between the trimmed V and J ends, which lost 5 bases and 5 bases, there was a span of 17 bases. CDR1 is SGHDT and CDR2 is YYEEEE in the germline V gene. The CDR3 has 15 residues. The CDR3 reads CASSMAPGTENIQYF. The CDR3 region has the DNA TGTGCCAGCAGTATGGCCCCGGGAACGGAAAACATTCAGTACTTC.

For the CDR3, the DNA is TGTGCCAGCAGCCTGCCAGGGGCTACGGAGGAGCTGTTTTTT. It is translated as CASSLPGATEELFF. The rearrangement links TRBV9 to TRBJ2-2, with D possibly being TRBD1 (6 bases). V was clipped by 4 bases and J by 10 bases, with 17 bases between them. The germline CDR1 and CDR2 sequences are SGDLS and YYNGEE. The CDR3 has 14 amino acids.

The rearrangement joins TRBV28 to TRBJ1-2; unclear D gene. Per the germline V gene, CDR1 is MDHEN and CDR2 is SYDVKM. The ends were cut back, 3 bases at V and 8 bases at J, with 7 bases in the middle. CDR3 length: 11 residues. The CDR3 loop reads CASSFWEGYTF. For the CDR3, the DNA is TGTGCCAGCAGTTTCTGGGAGGGCTACACCTTC.

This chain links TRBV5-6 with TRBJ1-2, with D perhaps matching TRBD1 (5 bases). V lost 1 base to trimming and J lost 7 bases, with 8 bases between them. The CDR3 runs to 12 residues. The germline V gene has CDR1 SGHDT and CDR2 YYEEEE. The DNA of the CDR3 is TGTGCCAGCAGCTTGTCGGGGGTTGGCTACACCTTC. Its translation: CASSLSGVGYTF.

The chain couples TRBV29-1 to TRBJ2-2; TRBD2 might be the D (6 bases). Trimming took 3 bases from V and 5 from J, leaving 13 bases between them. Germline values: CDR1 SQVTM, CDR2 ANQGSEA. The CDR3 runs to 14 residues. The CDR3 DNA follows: TGCAGCGTTGATCCCGGGACTGAGACCGGGGAGCTGTTTTTT. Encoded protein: CSVDPGTETGELFF.

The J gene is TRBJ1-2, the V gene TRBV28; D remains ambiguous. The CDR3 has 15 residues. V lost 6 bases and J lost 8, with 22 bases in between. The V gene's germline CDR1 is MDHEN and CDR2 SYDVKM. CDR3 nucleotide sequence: TGTGCCAGCAGCTCCATCGGAACTGCCGTGAGGGGCTACACCTTC. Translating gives CASSSIGTAVRGYTF.

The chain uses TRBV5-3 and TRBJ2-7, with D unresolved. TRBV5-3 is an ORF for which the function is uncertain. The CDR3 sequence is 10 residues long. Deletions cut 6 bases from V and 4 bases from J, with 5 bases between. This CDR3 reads CARNHYEQYF. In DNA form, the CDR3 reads TGTGCCAGAAATCATTACGAGCAGTACTTC.

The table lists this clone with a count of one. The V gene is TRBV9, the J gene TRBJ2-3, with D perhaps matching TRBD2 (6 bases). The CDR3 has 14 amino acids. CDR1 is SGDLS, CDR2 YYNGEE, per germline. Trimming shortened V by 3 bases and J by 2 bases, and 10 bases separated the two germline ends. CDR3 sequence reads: CASSEGLATDTQYF. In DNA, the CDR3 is TGTGCCAGCAGCGAGGGACTCGCCACAGATACGCAGTATTTT.